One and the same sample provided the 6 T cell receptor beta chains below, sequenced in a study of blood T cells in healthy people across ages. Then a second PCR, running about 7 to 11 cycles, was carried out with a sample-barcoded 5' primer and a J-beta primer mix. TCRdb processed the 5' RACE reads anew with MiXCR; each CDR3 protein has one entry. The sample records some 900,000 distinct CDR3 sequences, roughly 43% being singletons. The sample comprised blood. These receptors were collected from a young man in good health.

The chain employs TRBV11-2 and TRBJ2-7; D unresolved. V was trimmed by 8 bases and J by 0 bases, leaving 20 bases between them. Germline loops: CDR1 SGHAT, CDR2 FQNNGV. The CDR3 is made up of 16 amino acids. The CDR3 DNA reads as TGTGCCAGCCTTTTCAGGTGGCTTCTGAGCTCCTACGAGCAGTACTTC. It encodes CASLFRWLLSSYEQYF.

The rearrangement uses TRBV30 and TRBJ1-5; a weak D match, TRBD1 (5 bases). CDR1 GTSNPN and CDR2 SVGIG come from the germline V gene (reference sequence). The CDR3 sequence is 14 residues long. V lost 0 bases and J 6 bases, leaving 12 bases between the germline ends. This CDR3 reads CAWSVGSGLQPQHF. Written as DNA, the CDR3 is TGTGCCTGGAGTGTGGGGTCAGGGCTTCAGCCCCAGCATTTT.

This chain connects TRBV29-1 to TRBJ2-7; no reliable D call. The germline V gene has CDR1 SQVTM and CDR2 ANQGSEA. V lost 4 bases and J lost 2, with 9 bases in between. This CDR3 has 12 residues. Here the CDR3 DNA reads TGCAGCGTTGGTGGAGACCCCTACGAGCAGTACTTC. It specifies CSVGGDPYEQYF.

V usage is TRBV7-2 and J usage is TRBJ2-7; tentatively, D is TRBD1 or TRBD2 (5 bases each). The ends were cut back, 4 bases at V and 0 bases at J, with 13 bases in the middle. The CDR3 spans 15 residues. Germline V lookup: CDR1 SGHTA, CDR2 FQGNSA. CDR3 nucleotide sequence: TGTGCCAGCAGCTCGGGACCCTTGGGCTCCTACGAGCAGTACTTC. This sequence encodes CASSSGPLGSYEQYF.

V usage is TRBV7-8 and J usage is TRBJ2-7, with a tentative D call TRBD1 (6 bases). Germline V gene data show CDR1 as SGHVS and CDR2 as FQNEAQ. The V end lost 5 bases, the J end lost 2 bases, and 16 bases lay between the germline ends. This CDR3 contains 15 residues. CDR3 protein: CASSAFRDKPYEQYF. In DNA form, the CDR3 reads TGTGCCAGCAGCGCCTTCCGGGACAAACCCTACGAGCAGTACTTC.

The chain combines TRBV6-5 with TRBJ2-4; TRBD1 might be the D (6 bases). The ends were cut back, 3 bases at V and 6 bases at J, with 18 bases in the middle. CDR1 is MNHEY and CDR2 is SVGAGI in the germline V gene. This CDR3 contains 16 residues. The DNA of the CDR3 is TGTGCCAGCAGTTATCGAGGTACCGGGACATCAAACATTCAGTACTTC. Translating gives CASSYRGTGTSNIQYF.